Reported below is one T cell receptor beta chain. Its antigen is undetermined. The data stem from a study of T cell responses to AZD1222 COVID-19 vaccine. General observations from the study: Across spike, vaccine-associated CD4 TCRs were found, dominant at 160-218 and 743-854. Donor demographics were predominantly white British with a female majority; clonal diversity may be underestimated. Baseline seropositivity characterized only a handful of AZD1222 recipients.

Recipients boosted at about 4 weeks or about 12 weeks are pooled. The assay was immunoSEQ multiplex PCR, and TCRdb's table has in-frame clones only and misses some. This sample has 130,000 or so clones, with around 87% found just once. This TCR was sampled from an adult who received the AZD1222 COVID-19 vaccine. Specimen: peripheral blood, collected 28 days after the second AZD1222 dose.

The CDR3 sequence is CASSRSGGTEAFF. The DNA of the CDR3 is TGTGCCAGCAGCCGATCAGGGGGCACTGAAGCTTTCTTT. This chain joins TRBV7-9 and TRBJ1-1, with TRBD1 identical over 7 bases. With 5 bases clipped from V and 4 bases from J, the junction kept 4 bases outside the gene matches. The CDR3 covers 13 residues. Germline values: CDR1 SEHNR, CDR2 FQNEAQ (reference sequence).